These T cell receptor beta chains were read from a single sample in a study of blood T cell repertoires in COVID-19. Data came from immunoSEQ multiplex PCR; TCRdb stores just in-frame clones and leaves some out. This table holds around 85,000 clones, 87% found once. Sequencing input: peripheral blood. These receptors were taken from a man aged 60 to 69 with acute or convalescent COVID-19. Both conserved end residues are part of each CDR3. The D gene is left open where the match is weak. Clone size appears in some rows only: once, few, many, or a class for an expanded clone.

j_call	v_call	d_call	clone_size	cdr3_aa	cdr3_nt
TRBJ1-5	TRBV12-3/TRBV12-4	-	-	CASSRGTLKPQHF	TGTGCCAGCAGCCGCGGGACGTTAAAGCCCCAGCATTTT
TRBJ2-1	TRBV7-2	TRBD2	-	CASRGLAGYNEQFF	TGTGCCAGCAGAGGACTAGCGGGTTACAATGAGCAGTTCTTC
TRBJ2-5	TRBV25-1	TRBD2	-	CASSPPSGGPGETQYF	TGTGCCAGCTCTCCTCCGAGCGGGGGGCCAGGGGAGACCCAGTACTTC
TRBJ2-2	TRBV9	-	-	CASSVRTTGSGELFF	TGTGCCAGCAGCGTCCGAACCACAGGGTCCGGGGAGCTGTTTTTT
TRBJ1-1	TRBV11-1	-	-	CASSPSGKTTEAFF	TGTGCCAGCAGCCCCTCAGGTAAGACCACTGAAGCTTTCTTT
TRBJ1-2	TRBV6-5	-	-	CASSYRRGGGYTF	TGTGCCAGCAGTTATAGACGGGGAGGGGGCTACACCTTC
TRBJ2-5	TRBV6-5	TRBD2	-	CASSLHGGVETQYF	TGTGCCAGCAGTCTACACGGGGGGGTAGAGACCCAGTACTTC
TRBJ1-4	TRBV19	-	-	CATRTEGREKLFF	TGTGCCACCAGGACAGAGGGACGAGAAAAACTGTTTTTT
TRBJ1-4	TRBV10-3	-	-	CAISGGSGIVTNEKLFF	TGTGCCATCAGTGGTGGTTCAGGGATCGTAACTAATGAAAAACTGTTTTTT
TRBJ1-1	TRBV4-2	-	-	CASSQATGLNTEAFF	TGTGCCAGCAGCCAGGCCACAGGGTTGAACACTGAAGCTTTCTTT
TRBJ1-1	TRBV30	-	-	CAWSREADMNTEAFF	TGTGCCTGGAGTCGGGAGGCCGATATGAACACTGAAGCTTTCTTT
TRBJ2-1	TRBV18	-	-	CASSPPSENNEQFF	TGTGCCAGCTCACCACCTAGCGAAAATAATGAGCAGTTCTTC
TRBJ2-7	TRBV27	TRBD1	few	CASSLGQGADEQYF	TGTGCCAGCAGCCTCGGACAGGGGGCCGATGAGCAGTACTTC
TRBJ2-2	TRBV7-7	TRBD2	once	CASSLAAGGHTGELFF	TGTGCCAGCAGCTTAGCTGCGGGGGGCCACACCGGGGAGCTGTTTTTT
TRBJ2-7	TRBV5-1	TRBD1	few	CASSFSTGEGEQYF	TGCGCCAGCAGCTTTTCGACAGGGGAAGGGGAGCAGTACTTC
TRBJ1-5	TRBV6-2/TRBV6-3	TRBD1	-	CASSYPSPGGNQPQHF	TGTGCCAGCAGTTACCCTTCTCCAGGGGGAAATCAGCCCCAGCATTTT
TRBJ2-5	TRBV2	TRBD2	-	CASSGAVSGGPRETQYF	TGTGCCAGCAGTGGCGCAGTCAGCGGGGGGCCGCGGGAGACCCAGTACTTC
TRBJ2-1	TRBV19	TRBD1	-	CASSLGTGVVNEQFF	TGTGCCAGTAGTCTAGGGACAGGGGTTGTCAATGAGCAGTTCTTC
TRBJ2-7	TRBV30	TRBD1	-	CAWSARRDRGEYEQYF	TGTGCCTGGAGTGCTAGACGGGACAGGGGGGAGTACGAGCAGTACTTC
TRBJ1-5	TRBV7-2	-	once	CASSFLGTGDSNQPQHF	TGTGCCAGCAGCTTTCTGGGGACGGGGGATAGCAATCAGCCCCAGCATTTT
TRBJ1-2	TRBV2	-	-	CASIWAAGGYTF	TGTGCCAGCATATGGGCTGCGGGGGGCTACACCTTC
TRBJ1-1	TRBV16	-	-	CASSQERQGATEAFF	TGTGCCAGCAGCCAAGAACGTCAAGGGGCCACTGAAGCTTTCTTT
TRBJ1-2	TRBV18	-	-	CASSPPYGFYGYTF	TGTGCCAGCTCACCACCGTACGGTTTCTATGGCTACACCTTC
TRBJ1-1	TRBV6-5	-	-	CASSSRGTEAFF	TGTGCCAGCAGTTCAAGGGGGACTGAAGCTTTCTTT
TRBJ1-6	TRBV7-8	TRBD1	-	CASSPGQGSSNSPLHF	TGTGCCAGCAGCCCGGGACAGGGCTCCTCTAATTCACCCCTCCACTTT
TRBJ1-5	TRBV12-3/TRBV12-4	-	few	CASSHIYDQPQHF	TGTGCCAGCAGTCACATTTACGATCAGCCCCAGCATTTT
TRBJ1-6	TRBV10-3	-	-	CAISESGPGNSNSPLHF	TGTGCCATCAGTGAGTCGGGTCCGGGAAATTCCAATTCACCCCTCCACTTT
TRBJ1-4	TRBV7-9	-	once	CASSSRTLEKLFF	TGTGCCAGCAGCTCGCGGACTCTTGAAAAACTGTTTTTT
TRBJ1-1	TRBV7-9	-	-	CASSLGRAVMNTEAFF	TGTGCCAGCAGCTTAGGGCGGGCGGTCATGAACACTGAAGCTTTCTTT
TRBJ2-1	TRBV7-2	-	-	CASSSGRSYNEQFF	TGTGCCAGCAGCTCGGGTCGCTCCTACAATGAGCAGTTCTTC
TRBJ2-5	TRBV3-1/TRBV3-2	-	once	CASSLNQETQYF	TGTGCCAGCAGCCTCAATCAAGAGACCCAGTACTTC
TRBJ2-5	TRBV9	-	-	CASSGPGQGSQETQYF	TGTGCCAGCAGCGGGCCCGGGCAGGGAAGTCAAGAGACCCAGTACTTC
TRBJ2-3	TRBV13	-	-	CASSLGRGRGRKDTQYF	TGTGCCAGCAGCTTAGGTCGGGGGCGGGGGCGGAAAGATACGCAGTATTTT
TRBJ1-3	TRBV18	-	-	CASSQFTQSGNTIYF	TGTGCCAGCTCACAATTTACTCAATCTGGAAACACCATATATTTT
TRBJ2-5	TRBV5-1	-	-	CASSSGTQQETQYF	TGCGCCAGCAGCTCCGGGACACAACAAGAGACCCAGTACTTC
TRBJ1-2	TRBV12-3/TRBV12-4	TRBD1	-	CASGTGDNYGYTF	TGTGCCAGCGGGACAGGAGATAACTATGGCTACACCTTC
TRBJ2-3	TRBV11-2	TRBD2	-	CASSLEVSGAYTQYF	TGTGCCAGCAGCTTAGAGGTTAGCGGGGCTTATACGCAGTATTTT
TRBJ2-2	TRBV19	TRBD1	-	CATRTGKVANTGELFF	TGTGCCACCAGGACAGGGAAAGTCGCGAACACCGGGGAGCTGTTTTTT
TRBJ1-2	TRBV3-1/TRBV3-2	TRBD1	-	CASSREQGSNYGYTF	TGTGCCAGCAGCCGAGAACAGGGGTCTAACTATGGCTACACCTTC
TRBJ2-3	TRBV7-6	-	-	CASSSPPGLRTDTQYF	TGTGCCAGCAGCTCCCCGCCGGGACTCCGCACAGATACGCAGTATTTT
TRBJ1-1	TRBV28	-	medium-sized	CASSLVGTTNTEAFF	TGTGCCAGCAGTTTAGTTGGGACTACGAACACTGAAGCTTTCTTT